This T cell receptor (beta chain) was found in a study of T-cell memory formation after mild COVID-19. This clonotype appeared a few times. V lost 0 bases and J 3 bases, leaving 7 bases between the germline ends. This CDR3 has 13 amino acids. Germline V gene sequence: CDR1 SGDLS, CDR2 YYNGEE. TCRdb recomputed calls from the 5' RACE reads with MiXCR, one row per CDR3 protein. The profile shows roughly 120,000 distinct CDR3 sequences, roughly 15% of them singletons. The source material was PBMCs or a T cell subset sorted from them (not recorded which). The V and J genes are TRBV9 and TRBJ2-7, with D maybe TRBD1 (5 bases). This TCR came from an adult woman who had mild COVID-19 (a few samples of this study predate the infection). Cell type and time point are not known. CDR3 sequence reads: CASSVDDSYEQYF. The CDR3 DNA is TGTGCCAGCAGCGTAGATGACAGCTACGAGCAGTACTTC.